This T cell receptor (beta chain) is from a study of CD8 T cells in Susac syndrome. V dropped 3 bases and J dropped 0; count of bases not matched to a gene: 4. The CDR3 consists of 14 residues. CDR1 and CDR2 from the germline V gene are GTSNPN and SVGIG (reference sequence). This clonotype was counted once. RNA was extracted with the RNeasy kit, and a quantity of 0.5 to 1 ug was reverse transcribed using random hexamers. TCRdb processed the immunoSEQ multiplex PCR reads anew with MiXCR; each CDR3 protein has one entry. The table lists some 180,000 distinct CDR3 sequences, under 95% of them singletons, with 0.1% in the top ten.

The chain is built from TRBV30 and TRBJ2-7, with 8 bases matching TRBD1. The receptor comes from a human donor in good health. Material for sequencing was CD4+ T cells from PBMCs. CDR3 protein: CAWRRDRNSYEQYF. The DNA of the CDR3 is TGTGCCTGGAGACGGGACAGGAACTCCTACGAGCAGTACTTC. The full variable domain, in which reference TRBV30 and TRBJ2-7 provide the parts outside the CDR3, is SQTIHQWPATLVQPVGSPLSLECTVEGTSNPNLYWYRQAAGRGLQLLFYSVGIGQISSEVPQNLSASRPQDRQFILSSKKLLLSDSGFYLCAWRRDRNSYEQYFGPGTRLTVT.